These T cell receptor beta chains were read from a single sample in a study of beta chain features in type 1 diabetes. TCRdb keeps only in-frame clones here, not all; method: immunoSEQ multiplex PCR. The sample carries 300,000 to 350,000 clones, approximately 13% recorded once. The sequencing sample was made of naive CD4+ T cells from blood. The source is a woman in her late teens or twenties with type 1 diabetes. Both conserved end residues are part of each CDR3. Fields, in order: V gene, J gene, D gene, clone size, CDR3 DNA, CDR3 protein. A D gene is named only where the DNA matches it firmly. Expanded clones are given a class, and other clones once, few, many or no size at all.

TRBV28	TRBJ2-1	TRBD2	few	TGTGCCAGCAGTTACATATTAGCGGGAGCCGGCAATGAGCAGTTCTTC	CASSYILAGAGNEQFF
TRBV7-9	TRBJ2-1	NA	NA	TGTGCCAGCAGCTTGCAGGGTTCCTACAATGAGCAGTTCTTC	CASSLQGSYNEQFF
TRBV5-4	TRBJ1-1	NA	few	TGTGCCAGCAGCTCGGGACGGGAGGTGAACACTGAAGCTTTCTTT	CASSSGREVNTEAFF
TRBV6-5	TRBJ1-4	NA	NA	TGTGCCAGCAGAAACACAGGGCTTTCTAATGAAAAACTGTTTTTT	CASRNTGLSNEKLFF
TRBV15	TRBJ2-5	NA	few	TGTGCCACCAGCAGAGACGTCCTGCGAGGAGAGACCCAGTACTTC	CATSRDVLRGETQYF
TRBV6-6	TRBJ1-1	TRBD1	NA	TGTGCCAGCAGTTCGACAGGGACTGAAGCTTTCTTT	CASSSTGTEAFF
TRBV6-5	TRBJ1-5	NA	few	TGTGCCAGCAAAATGGTGGCAGGCAATCAGCCCCAGCATTTT	CASKMVAGNQPQHF
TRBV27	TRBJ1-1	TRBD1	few	TGTGCCAGCAGTTTCCAGGGACAGCCCACTGAAGCTTTCTTT	CASSFQGQPTEAFF
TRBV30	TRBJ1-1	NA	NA	TGTGCCTGGAGTGTAATCAGGAACACTGAAGCTTTCTTT	CAWSVIRNTEAFF
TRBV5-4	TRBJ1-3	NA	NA	TGTGCCAGCAGCCCGACGCAGGGGACTGGAAACACCATATATTTT	CASSPTQGTGNTIYF
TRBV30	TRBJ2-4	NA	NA	TGTGCCTGGACTTACACCTTAGCCAAAAACATTCAGTACTTC	CAWTYTLAKNIQYF
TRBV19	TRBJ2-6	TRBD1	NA	TGTGCCAGTGACAGGGCGAAAGGGGCCAACGTCCTGACTTTC	CASDRAKGANVLTF
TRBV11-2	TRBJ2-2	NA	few	TGTGCCAGCAGGTTAGCCGGGACACAGAACACCGGGGAGCTGTTTTTT	CASRLAGTQNTGELFF
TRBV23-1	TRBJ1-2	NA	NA	TGCGCCAGCAGTCAATCGCTATCAGGGACTAACTATGGCTACACCTTC	CASSQSLSGTNYGYTF
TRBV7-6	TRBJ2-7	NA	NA	TGTGCCAGCAGCTTACGGGGGAACGAGCAGTACTTC	CASSLRGNEQYF
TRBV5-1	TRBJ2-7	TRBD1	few	TGCGCCAGCAGCTTGGCGACAGGGGAGTACGAGCAGTACTTC	CASSLATGEYEQYF
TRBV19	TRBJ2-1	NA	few	TGTGCCAGTAGTCTCGGACAGAACTACAATGAGCAGTTCTTC	CASSLGQNYNEQFF
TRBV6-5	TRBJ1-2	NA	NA	TGTGCCAGCAGGTCGGGGTCTAACTATGGCTACACCTTC	CASRSGSNYGYTF
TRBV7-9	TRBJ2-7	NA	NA	TGTGCCAGCAGCTCTGGCGGGGTAAGCTCCTACGAGCAGTACTTC	CASSSGGVSSYEQYF
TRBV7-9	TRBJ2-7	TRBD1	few	TGTGCCAGCAGCTATTTGGACAGGGCCGATCCCTACGAGCAGTACTTC	CASSYLDRADPYEQYF
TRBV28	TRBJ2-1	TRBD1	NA	TGTGCCAGCATCTTAGGGGACAGCGAGTTCTTC	CASILGDSEFF
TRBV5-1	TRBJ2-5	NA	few	TGCGCCAGCAGCCCGGGTGGGGAGACCCAGTACTTC	CASSPGGETQYF
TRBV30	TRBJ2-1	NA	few	TGTGCCTGGAACTTTGCCAGGGGCGGTGAGCAGTTCTTC	CAWNFARGGEQFF
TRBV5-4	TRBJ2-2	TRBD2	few	TGTGCCAGCAGCGGGGGACTAGCGGGAGAGATCACCGGGGAGCTGTTTTTT	CASSGGLAGEITGELFF
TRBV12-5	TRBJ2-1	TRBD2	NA	TGTGCTAGTGGTTTGGTCTACTGGGGGGGAGGACGGAACAATGAGCAGTTCTTC	CASGLVYWGGGRNNEQFF
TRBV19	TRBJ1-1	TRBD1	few	TGTGCCAGTAGCGACAGGGTATCGGGCACTGAAGCTTTCTTT	CASSDRVSGTEAFF
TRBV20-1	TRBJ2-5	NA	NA	TGCAGTGCCCGAGACAGGGAGACCCAGTACTTC	CSARDRETQYF
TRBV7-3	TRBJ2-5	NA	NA	TGTGCCAGCAGCCGCCAGGGGGGCGAAGAGACCCAGTACTTC	CASSRQGGEETQYF
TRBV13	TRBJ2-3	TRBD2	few	TGTGCCAGCAGCTCCATGACTGGACTAGCCTACACAGATACGCAGTATTTT	CASSSMTGLAYTDTQYF
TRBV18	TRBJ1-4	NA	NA	TGTGCCAGCTCACCAATGGCAGAAAATGAAAAACTGTTTTTT	CASSPMAENEKLFF
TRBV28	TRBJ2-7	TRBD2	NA	TGTGCCAGCAGTTTTGTAGCGGGGTACTACGAGCAGTACTTC	CASSFVAGYYEQYF
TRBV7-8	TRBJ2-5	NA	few	TGTGCCAGCAGCTTAGCGCTTACAGGAGAGACCCAGTACTTC	CASSLALTGETQYF
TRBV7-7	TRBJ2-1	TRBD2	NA	TGTGCCAGCAGCTCCGGACTAGTTCGGGAGCAGTTCTTC	CASSSGLVREQFF
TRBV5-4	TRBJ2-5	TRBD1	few	TGTGCCAGCAGAACCGGGACAGGGATGCAAGAGACCCAGTACTTC	CASRTGTGMQETQYF
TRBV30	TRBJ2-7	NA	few	TGTGCCTGGAGTGTACCCCCAGGGACCTACGAGCAGTACTTC	CAWSVPPGTYEQYF
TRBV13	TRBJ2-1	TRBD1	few	TGTGCCAGCAGCCGTACCGGGACAGTTCACAATGAGCAGTTCTTC	CASSRTGTVHNEQFF
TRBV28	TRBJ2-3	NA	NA	TGTGCCAGCAGCGGGGGACCAGATACGCAGTATTTT	CASSGGPDTQYF
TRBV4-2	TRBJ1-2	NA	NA	TGTGCCAGCAGCCAAGATCGGGTCGGCCGCCGAGGCTACACCTTC	CASSQDRVGRRGYTF
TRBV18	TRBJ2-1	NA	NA	TGTGCCACCGGGTCCGTGGCCAGCGCCCCGTCAGAGCAGTTCTTC	CATGSVASAPSEQFF
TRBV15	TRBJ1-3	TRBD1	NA	TGTGCCACCAGCAGGGACAGGGGGCCATCTGGAAACACCATATATTTT	CATSRDRGPSGNTIYF
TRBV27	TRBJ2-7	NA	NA	TGTGCCAGCAATGTGGGAGAGATCTACGAGCAGTACTTC	CASNVGEIYEQYF
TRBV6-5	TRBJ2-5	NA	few	TGTGCCAGCAGTGAACAGCTGGAAGAGACCCAGTACTTC	CASSEQLEETQYF
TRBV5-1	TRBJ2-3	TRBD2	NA	TGCGCCAGCAGGCCCCTAGCGGGAGGGCCGGATCGCACAGATACGCAGTATTTT	CASRPLAGGPDRTDTQYF
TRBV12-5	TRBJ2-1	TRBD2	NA	TGTGCTAGTGGTTCGGGAGCGGGAGCCTACAATGAGCAGTTCTTC	CASGSGAGAYNEQFF
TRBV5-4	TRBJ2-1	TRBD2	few	TGTGCCAGCAGCCCCAGGGGCGGGAGGAGCAATGAGCAGTTCTTC	CASSPRGGRSNEQFF
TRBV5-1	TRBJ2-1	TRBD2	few	TGCGCCAGCAGCTTGGGGGGACTAGCGGGATCGGTTGAGCAGTTCTTC	CASSLGGLAGSVEQFF
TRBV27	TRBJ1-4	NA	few	TGTGCCAGCAGTTTGCAGGGCAGTGGGGAAAAACTGTTTTTT	CASSLQGSGEKLFF
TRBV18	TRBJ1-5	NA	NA	TGTGCCAGCTCACGCCAAGGAACAGGTGGGAGCAATCAGCCCCAGCATTTT	CASSRQGTGGSNQPQHF
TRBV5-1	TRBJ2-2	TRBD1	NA	TGCGCCGGCCAGGGGGATACCGGGGAGCTGTTTTTT	CAGQGDTGELFF
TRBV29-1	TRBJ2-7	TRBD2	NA	TGCAGCGTGCTAGCGGGAGGGAAAATAGGCGAGCAGTACTTC	CSVLAGGKIGEQYF